These T cell receptor beta chains were read from a single sample in a study of cytomegalovirus exposure and HLA in healthy donors. This table comes from immunoSEQ multiplex PCR, and its TCRdb copy is limited to in-frame clones, with some not included. Altogether under 200,000 clones are present, over 60% being singletons, with the ten largest covering around 6%. The specimen was PBMCs. The receptors shown here come from a man aged 35-49 years in good health and CMV-seronegative. Each CDR3 is given with its conserved first and last residue. D genes are given only for firm matches. Not every row has a clone size; where given, it reads once, few, many or a size class.

D gene | CDR3 length | clone size | J gene | V gene | CDR3 protein | CDR3 DNA
TRBD2 | 17 | . | TRBJ2-5 | TRBV25-1 | CASSEGTSGSVAETQYF | TGTGCCAGCAGTGAAGGGACTAGCGGGAGCGTGGCAGAGACCCAGTACTTC
. | 15 | . | TRBJ2-5 | TRBV7-9 | CASSFSGGSGETQYF | TGTGCCAGCAGCTTCTCCGGCGGGTCTGGAGAGACCCAGTACTTC
. | 17 | . | TRBJ2-6 | TRBV5-1 | CASSQGYGNSGANVLTF | TGCGCCAGCAGCCAAGGGTACGGGAACTCTGGGGCCAACGTCCTGACTTTC
. | 14 | . | TRBJ1-2 | TRBV30 | CAWRLDRPNYGYTF | TGTGCCTGGAGACTGGACAGACCTAACTATGGCTACACCTTC
TRBD1 | 15 | . | TRBJ2-7 | TRBV11-2 | CASSLAGTAAYEQYF | TGTGCCAGCAGCTTGGCCGGGACAGCGGCCTACGAGCAGTACTTC
. | 13 | . | TRBJ1-5 | TRBV7-6 | CASSPSENQPQHF | TGTGCCAGCAGCCCCTCCGAGAATCAGCCCCAGCATTTT
. | 16 | . | TRBJ1-3 | TRBV18 | CASSPNIPGVEVTIYF | TGTGCCAGCTCACCAAATATTCCAGGGGTCGAAGTCACCATATATTTT
TRBD1 | 15 | . | TRBJ2-7 | TRBV7-9 | CSSSLADRDSYEQYF | TGTTCCAGCAGCTTAGCGGACAGGGACTCCTACGAGCAGTACTTC
. | 15 | . | TRBJ2-5 | TRBV7-2 | CASSTRRGSGETQYF | TGTGCCAGCAGCACCCGGAGAGGGTCGGGGGAGACCCAGTACTTC
TRBD1 | 16 | . | TRBJ1-1 | TRBV27 | CASSLGQGAPRTEAFF | TGTGCCAGCAGTTTAGGGCAGGGGGCCCCGAGGACTGAAGCTTTCTTT
. | 15 | few | TRBJ2-1 | TRBV18 | CASSLQGGTYNEQFF | TGTGCCAGCTCGCTCCAGGGGGGAACCTACAATGAGCAGTTCTTC
. | 15 | . | TRBJ2-1 | TRBV4-3 | CASSQDTSSYNEQFF | TGCGCCAGCAGCCAAGATACCAGCTCCTACAATGAGCAGTTCTTC